Listed below are T cell receptor beta chains from one sample, sequenced in a study of blood T cell repertoires in COVID-19. Data came from immunoSEQ multiplex PCR; TCRdb stores just in-frame clones and leaves some out. The repertoire holds around 130,000 clones, with around 87% as singletons. Sample: peripheral blood. The origin of the receptors is a human donor in a cohort sampled during active COVID-19. Each CDR3 is given with its conserved first and last residue. The D gene is left open where the match is weak. Clone size is shown for a subset of rows, as once, few, many or a class of expanded clone.

>TRBD2|-|TRBJ2-2|TRBV27
TGTGCCAGCAGTTTAAATCCGAGACTAGCGGCAAGAGACACCGGGGAGCTGTTTTTT
CASSLNPRLAARDTGELFF
>TRBD1|-|TRBJ1-2|TRBV6-5
TGTGCCAGCAATATGGGACAGGGGGCGACGGATGGCTACACCTTC
CASNMGQGATDGYTF
>-|-|TRBJ2-5|TRBV6-5
TGTGCCAGCAGTTACTCTCTGGGTCGGGGAGAGACCCAGTACTTC
CASSYSLGRGETQYF
>TRBD1|-|TRBJ1-6|TRBV6-5
TGTGCCAGCAGAGACCACAGGGGAGAGGCACCCCTCCACTTT
CASRDHRGEAPLHF
>-|-|TRBJ2-3|TRBV11-2
TGTGCCAGCAGCTTAGAACAGGGCACAGATACGCAGTATTTT
CASSLEQGTDTQYF
>-|-|TRBJ1-6|TRBV27
TGTGCCAGCAGTTTATCGATGGGGAGTAGTAGCTCCTATAATTCACCCCTCCACTTT
CASSLSMGSSSSYNSPLHF
>TRBD1|-|TRBJ1-2|TRBV28
TGTGCCAGCACAGGACAGGTGGACTATGGCTACACCTTC
CASTGQVDYGYTF
>TRBD1|-|TRBJ1-3|TRBV28
TGTGCCAGCAGTTTTTACGACAGGGTACCCCACTCTGGAAACACCATATATTTT
CASSFYDRVPHSGNTIYF
>TRBD1|once|TRBJ2-4|TRBV5-1
TGCGCCAGCAGTCGGGACAGGGAGGGCCGAGAAAACATTCAGTACTTC
CASSRDREGRENIQYF
>TRBD1|-|TRBJ1-2|TRBV30
TGTGCCTGGGTGACAGGGGGCATCTATGGCTACACCTTC
CAWVTGGIYGYTF
>-|-|TRBJ1-6|TRBV30
TGTGCCTGGACCCAATCCTGGGGGGGTACCTATAATTCACCCCTCCACTTT
CAWTQSWGGTYNSPLHF
>TRBD1|once|TRBJ2-5|TRBV4-1
TGCGCCAGCAGCCCTGGGGGACAGGTCCGCGAGACCCAGTACTTC
CASSPGGQVRETQYF
>-|-|TRBJ2-7|TRBV19
TGTGCCAGTAGTATCGGGGGTAGCTACGAGCAGTACTTC
CASSIGGSYEQYF
>-|-|TRBJ1-1|TRBV2
TGTGCCAGCAGTGAGGGGAGGGCGACCACTGAAGCTTTCTTT
CASSEGRATTEAFF
>TRBD2|-|TRBJ2-1|TRBV3-1/TRBV3-2
TGTGCCAGCAGTCTCGGGGGGGCCAGTGAGCAGTTCTTC
CASSLGGASEQFF
>-|-|TRBJ2-5|TRBV29-1
TGCAGCGTTGAAGTCAGGGAGGTGGGGACCCAGTACTTC
CSVEVREVGTQYF
>TRBD1|-|TRBJ2-3|TRBV10-3
TGTGCCATCAGTATAAAGGGACAGGGGGCGACAGATACGCAGTATTTT
CAISIKGQGATDTQYF
>TRBD1|once|TRBJ2-1|TRBV6-5
TGTGCCAGCAGCGCCAGGGGGTCTGTTTACAATGAGCAGTTCTTC
CASSARGSVYNEQFF
>TRBD2|-|TRBJ2-7|TRBV11-2
TGTGCCAGCAGCCTCCCACGGGAGGGTTTCTACGAGCAGTACTTC
CASSLPREGFYEQYF
>TRBD1|-|TRBJ1-2|TRBV29-1
TGCAGCGTCCGGACAGGGGTTGGCTACACCTTC
CSVRTGVGYTF
>-|-|TRBJ2-2|TRBV10-2
TGCGCCAGCAGTGTGGCGGGTCTCACCGGGGAGCTGTTTTTT
CASSVAGLTGELFF
>TRBD1|-|TRBJ1-2|TRBV7-2
TGTGCCAGCAGCACAACAGGGGTGCATGGCTACACCTTC
CASSTTGVHGYTF
>TRBD1|-|TRBJ1-2|TRBV27
TGTGCCAGCAGTTTATCGAATAGGGGGCGCGATGGCTACACCTTC
CASSLSNRGRDGYTF
>-|-|TRBJ1-5|TRBV18
TGTGCCAGCTCCCGGGGGGATCAGCCCCAGCATTTT
CASSRGDQPQHF
>-|-|TRBJ1-4|TRBV18
TGTGCCAGCTCACCACCTACGGGAACAACTAATGAAAAACTGTTTTTT
CASSPPTGTTNEKLFF
>TRBD2|once|TRBJ2-5|TRBV5-8
TGTGCCAGCAGCTCCTCTAGACTAGCGGGGGCGAATTTAGAGACCCAGTACTTC
CASSSSRLAGANLETQYF
>-|-|TRBJ1-2|TRBV28
TGTGCCAGCAGAGAAACCCGGGGGGGGCTTGGCTACACCTTC
CASRETRGGLGYTF
>-|-|TRBJ1-6|TRBV11-1
TGTGCCAGCAGCTTAGGCAGGGGATCACCCCTCCACTTT
CASSLGRGSPLHF
>-|once|TRBJ2-1|TRBV7-9
TGTGCCAGCAGCTTAGGCGACTACAATGAGCAGTTCTTC
CASSLGDYNEQFF
>-|-|TRBJ2-3|TRBV5-4
TGTGCCAGCGCCAACACGGGGGAAACGCAGTATTTT
CASANTGETQYF
>-|-|TRBJ2-7|TRBV3-1/TRBV3-2
TGTGCCAGCAGCCAAGGACGGCGGGGAGGCGAGCAGTACTTC
CASSQGRRGGEQYF
>TRBD1|-|TRBJ2-6|TRBV19
TGTGCCAGTAGTACGGGACAGATCACCTTCTCTGGGGCCAACGTCCTGACTTTC
CASSTGQITFSGANVLTF
>TRBD2|-|TRBJ2-7|TRBV2
TGTGCCAGCAGTGAAGAGAGACCGGGACTAGGCCACGAGCAGTACTTC
CASSEERPGLGHEQYF
>TRBD2|-|TRBJ2-5|TRBV3-1/TRBV3-2
TGTGCCAGCAGCGTATTCGTAGCGGGGGAGCAAGAGACCCAGTACTTC
CASSVFVAGEQETQYF
>-|-|TRBJ2-7|TRBV19
TGTGCCAGTAGTACACAGGGCCCCTACGAGCAGTACTTC
CASSTQGPYEQYF
>-|-|TRBJ2-2|TRBV28
TGTGCCAGCAGTGGATCGGGACTCAACACCGGGGAGCTGTTTTTT
CASSGSGLNTGELFF
>TRBD2|-|TRBJ2-3|TRBV7-3
TGTGCCAGCAGCTTATCTTATGCGGGGGGTTTGGATACGCAGTATTTT
CASSLSYAGGLDTQYF
>-|-|TRBJ1-3|TRBV3-1/TRBV3-2
TGTGCCAGCAGCCAATTTACACAAGGACAGTTTTCCGGAAACACCATATATTTT
CASSQFTQGQFSGNTIYF
>-|-|TRBJ2-1|TRBV19
TGTGCCAGTAGTATAGTGGGGGGGCCCGAGCAGTTCTTC
CASSIVGGPEQFF
>TRBD1|-|TRBJ2-5|TRBV10-3
TGTGCCATCAGTGAGTCTCCGGGACAGGGACGCCAAGAGACCCAGTACTTC
CAISESPGQGRQETQYF
>-|-|TRBJ1-5|TRBV19
TGTGCCAGTAGTATGATCTGGCGGGGCCGCGACGCTAATCAGCCCCAGCATTTT
CASSMIWRGRDANQPQHF
>TRBD2|-|TRBJ2-2|TRBV2
TGTGCCAGCAGCCCTGGGACTAGCGGGAGGGCGGGGGAGCTGTTTTTT
CASSPGTSGRAGELFF
>-|-|TRBJ2-2|TRBV7-6
TGTGCCAGCAGCGGGGAAAACAGGGCGAACACCGGGGAGCTGTTTTTT
CASSGENRANTGELFF
>TRBD2|-|TRBJ2-7|TRBV7-9
TGTGCCAGCAGCGAACTAGCGGGAAGAGGGGAGCAGTACTTC
CASSELAGRGEQYF
>-|-|TRBJ1-6|TRBV9
TGTGTCAGCAATGACCCCATCCGGGAGCCGCGTTCACCCCTCCACTTT
CVSNDPIREPRSPLHF
>TRBD2|-|TRBJ2-1|TRBV9
TGTGCCAGCAGCGTAGGTCTAGCGGGAGGAAATGAGCAGTTCTTC
CASSVGLAGGNEQFF
>-|once|TRBJ1-1|TRBV10-2
TGCGCCAGCAGTGGACGGTCCAATCAGGGCATGAACACTGAAGCTTTCTTT
CASSGRSNQGMNTEAFF
>TRBD2|once|TRBJ2-1|TRBV9
TGTGCCAGCAGCGGATCTAGCGGGACAGCCTACAATGAGCAGTTCTTC
CASSGSSGTAYNEQFF
>TRBD2|-|TRBJ2-3|TRBV3-1/TRBV3-2
TGTGCCAGCAGCCGAGGACTAGCGGGAGCAGATACGCAGTATTTT
CASSRGLAGADTQYF
>-|-|TRBJ2-7|TRBV28
TGTGCCAGCAGTATATCCCAGGGAGGCCCCAATTACGAGCAGTACTTC
CASSISQGGPNYEQYF